A single T cell receptor (beta chain) is shown here with its context. This entry belongs to a study of blood T cell repertoires in COVID-19. Study-wide context: There were acute and convalescent COVID-19 samples, and they came from the United States, Italy and Spain. The analysed material was cDNA or gDNA that came from T cells, B-cell-depleted T cells, or PBMCs.

V gave up 4 bases and J gave up 0 bases, with 15 bases separating them. The CDR3 extends over 15 amino acids. Looked up from germline, CDR1 is GTSNPN and CDR2 is SVGIG (reference sequence). Two negative PCRs, clearance, or symptom resolution characterized the recovered Cohort 3 donors. Under the authors' procedure: Reference gene primer amplification in the assay estimated nucleated cell counts. The method was immunoSEQ multiplex PCR; TCRdb's version includes in-frame clones alone and lacks a portion of them. From that table come the V and J calls and clone size; the DNA was used to work out D and trimming. The data contain under 250,000 clones, approximately 83% of them singletons.

V gene TRBV30 combines with J gene TRBJ1-1; D call uncertain. This TCR derives from a woman aged 60-70 years who had recovered from COVID-19. The sample taken for sequencing was PBMCs or T cells enriched from blood (not recorded which). CDR3 protein: CAWTDLREMNTEAFF. The CDR3 DNA is TGTGCCTGGACTGACCTTCGGGAAATGAACACTGAAGCTTTCTTT. The full variable domain, with the rest looked up from reference TRBV30 and TRBJ1-1, is SQTIHQWPATLVQPVGSPLSLECTVEGTSNPNLYWYRQAAGRGLQLLFYSVGIGQISSEVPQNLSASRPQDRQFILSSKKLLLSDSGFYLCAWTDLREMNTEAFFGQGTRLTVV.